These T cell receptor beta chains were read from a single sample in a study of blood T cells in healthy people across ages. TCRdb called the 5' RACE reads again in MiXCR, with one record for every CDR3 protein. The table includes hundreds of thousands of distinct CDR3 sequences, approximately 49% detected once. The sequencing sample was made of blood. The source of these receptors is a woman aged 55 to 70 in good health. Both conserved end residues are trimmed from each CDR3. Fields, in order: CDR3 protein, J gene, V gene.

CDR3aa: ASSSSGSETQY; j_gene: TRBJ2-5; v_gene: TRBV28
CDR3aa: ASKTRQSTEAF; j_gene: TRBJ1-1; v_gene: TRBV2
CDR3aa: SARQLGGYNEQF; j_gene: TRBJ2-1; v_gene: TRBV20-1
CDR3aa: ASSANMETQY; j_gene: TRBJ2-5; v_gene: TRBV27
CDR3aa: ASSFSRDYYGYT; j_gene: TRBJ1-2; v_gene: TRBV7-8
CDR3aa: ASSPQGAQTIYGYT; j_gene: TRBJ1-2; v_gene: TRBV7-9
CDR3aa: ASSLAGSGIISYNEQY; j_gene: TRBJ2-7; v_gene: TRBV5-1
CDR3aa: AWSVSAPLGYGYT; j_gene: TRBJ1-2; v_gene: TRBV30
CDR3aa: ASSQTGTSGRIADTQY; j_gene: TRBJ2-3; v_gene: TRBV4-1
CDR3aa: ASSQVAGGEKLF; j_gene: TRBJ1-4; v_gene: TRBV4-2
CDR3aa: ASSGTQVTGELF; j_gene: TRBJ2-2; v_gene: TRBV9
CDR3aa: ASSLHRDEQY; j_gene: TRBJ2-7; v_gene: TRBV13
CDR3aa: ASKVDRGRGANVLT; j_gene: TRBJ2-6; v_gene: TRBV6-5
CDR3aa: ASSYIPRAKNIQY; j_gene: TRBJ2-4; v_gene: TRBV27
CDR3aa: ASKVGGSETQY; j_gene: TRBJ2-5; v_gene: TRBV7-8
CDR3aa: ATSDADIYYGHT; j_gene: TRBJ1-2; v_gene: TRBV24-1
CDR3aa: ASSTQAGGPYEQY; j_gene: TRBJ2-7; v_gene: TRBV9
CDR3aa: ASALDSSNQPQH; j_gene: TRBJ1-5; v_gene: TRBV5-1
CDR3aa: AWNFGYT; j_gene: TRBJ1-2; v_gene: TRBV30
CDR3aa: ASSGAKLGQGPETQY; j_gene: TRBJ2-5; v_gene: TRBV2
CDR3aa: ASSSQGGGEAF; j_gene: TRBJ1-1; v_gene: TRBV7-3
CDR3aa: ASFAQPLRMVGTNEKLF; j_gene: TRBJ1-4; v_gene: TRBV11-2
CDR3aa: ASSYAGLALDEQF; j_gene: TRBJ2-1; v_gene: TRBV6-2/TRBV6-3
CDR3aa: SCVKLAGGLNIQY; j_gene: TRBJ2-4; v_gene: TRBV20-1
CDR3aa: ASSYSAGTEAF; j_gene: TRBJ1-1; v_gene: TRBV6-2/TRBV6-3
CDR3aa: AISGTGGADTEAF; j_gene: TRBJ1-1; v_gene: TRBV10-3
CDR3aa: SARDETGTGRYEQY; j_gene: TRBJ2-7; v_gene: TRBV20-1
CDR3aa: ASSFTLRPDSPLH; j_gene: TRBJ1-6; v_gene: TRBV2
CDR3aa: ASSEPSYNEQF; j_gene: TRBJ2-1; v_gene: TRBV6-2/TRBV6-3
CDR3aa: SVVTGENQPQH; j_gene: TRBJ1-5; v_gene: TRBV29-1
CDR3aa: ASSLRGTLYSEQF; j_gene: TRBJ2-1; v_gene: TRBV5-6
CDR3aa: ASSPGTASNYGYT; j_gene: TRBJ1-2; v_gene: TRBV27
CDR3aa: ASSLAFDETQY; j_gene: TRBJ2-5; v_gene: TRBV7-2
CDR3aa: ASSLSDYNEQF; j_gene: TRBJ2-1; v_gene: TRBV5-1
CDR3aa: ASRHTGANVLT; j_gene: TRBJ2-6; v_gene: TRBV11-3
CDR3aa: ASSQDRRNRKENGYT; j_gene: TRBJ1-2; v_gene: TRBV3-1
CDR3aa: ASSPDSTGSPLH; j_gene: TRBJ1-6; v_gene: TRBV9
CDR3aa: ASSVTRGVGTQY; j_gene: TRBJ2-3; v_gene: TRBV3-1
CDR3aa: ASSIVQGQPYQPQH; j_gene: TRBJ1-5; v_gene: TRBV19
CDR3aa: ASSVDRGTYEQY; j_gene: TRBJ2-7; v_gene: TRBV2
CDR3aa: ASSSVAGVETQY; j_gene: TRBJ2-5; v_gene: TRBV5-6
CDR3aa: ASSQGGAGNNEQY; j_gene: TRBJ2-5; v_gene: TRBV13
CDR3aa: ASSQRQKTETPYEQY; j_gene: TRBJ2-7; v_gene: TRBV4-3
CDR3aa: ASSIAGGLSYGYT; j_gene: TRBJ1-2; v_gene: TRBV7-2
CDR3aa: SAETRTVTTDTQY; j_gene: TRBJ2-3; v_gene: TRBV20-1
CDR3aa: ASSSAGNYNEQF; j_gene: TRBJ2-1; v_gene: TRBV7-3
CDR3aa: SVVLVGITYEQY; j_gene: TRBJ2-7; v_gene: TRBV29-1
CDR3aa: ASSYPPRSGRGTDTQY; j_gene: TRBJ2-3; v_gene: TRBV6-2/TRBV6-3